The rows below give T cell receptor beta chains drawn from one sample of a study of T cell clonotyping in hematopoietic cell transplantation. TCRdb keeps only in-frame clones here, not all; method: immunoSEQ multiplex PCR. The table lists 29,000 or so clones, roughly nine tenths of them singletons. The sample here was PBMCs, taken 100 days after allogeneic stem cell transplant. Receptors originate from a female patient aged 50-59 years who had an allogeneic stem cell transplant from a related donor, so the T cells may come from the graft donor. Some clones in this sample may be carry-over from other donors' samples. Both conserved end residues are part of each CDR3. The D gene is left open where the match is weak. The listing skips clone size in some rows; elsewhere it reads once, few, many or a size class.

>-|TRBV2|-|TRBJ2-1
TGTGCCAGCAGTGACAACTGGGGCAATGAGCAGTTCTTC
CASSDNWGNEQFF
>-|TRBV2|TRBD1|TRBJ1-2
TGTGCCAGCAGGGCCGAGACAGGGGGCGCTGACTATGGCTACACCTTC
CASRAETGGADYGYTF
>-|TRBV19|TRBD1|TRBJ1-1
TGTGCCAGTAAAAACTCAGGGGGCGGGAACACTGAAGCTTTCTTT
CASKNSGGGNTEAFF
>-|TRBV5-1|-|TRBJ1-3
TGCGCCAGCAGCCCGACAGGCGCTGGAAACACCATATATTTT
CASSPTGAGNTIYF
>-|TRBV10-3|-|TRBJ1-1
TGTGCCATCAGTGAGTCGCTGCAGGGATGGACTGAAGCTTTCTTT
CAISESLQGWTEAFF
>-|TRBV9|-|TRBJ1-5
TGTGCCAGCAGCGTAGAGGACGGGAGCAATCAGCCCCAGCATTTT
CASSVEDGSNQPQHF
>-|TRBV7-9|-|TRBJ1-1
TGTGCCAGCAGCTTCATCCCTGGTGGGACTGAAGCTTTCTTT
CASSFIPGGTEAFF
>-|TRBV6-6|-|TRBJ1-5
TGTGCCAGCAGTTACTCTTCAGGCGTGGGCAATCAGCCCCAGCATTTT
CASSYSSGVGNQPQHF
>-|TRBV7-6|TRBD1|TRBJ1-6
TGTGCCAGCAGCCGCCTTGGGACCGGACAGGGGAGACGAAGTAATTCACCCCTCCACTTT
CASSRLGTGQGRRSNSPLHF
>once|TRBV6-1|-|TRBJ2-2
TGTGCCAGCAGTGAATTGGGGACCGGGGAGCTGTTTTTT
CASSELGTGELFF
>-|TRBV19|-|TRBJ1-1
TGTGCCAGTAGTGCCCGTGAAGCTTTCTTT
CASSAREAFF
>-|TRBV29-1|-|TRBJ1-1
TGCAGCGTTGAAGATCAGGGATTCATGAACACTGAAGCTTTCTTT
CSVEDQGFMNTEAFF
>-|TRBV5-1|TRBD1|TRBJ1-1
TGCGCCAGCAAAGTTTGGACAGGGAACACTGAAGCTTTCTTT
CASKVWTGNTEAFF
>medium-sized|TRBV11-2|-|TRBJ2-1
TGTGCCAGCAGCTCGGACAACTACAATGAGCAGTTCTTC
CASSSDNYNEQFF
>-|TRBV23-1|TRBD1|TRBJ2-3
TGCGCCAGCGGCCCACAGGGGTGCACAGATACGCAGTATTTT
CASGPQGCTDTQYF
>-|TRBV7-9|-|TRBJ1-1
TGTGCCAGCAGCTTGAGGGAATTAGGGGCTATGAACACTGAAGCTTTCTTT
CASSLRELGAMNTEAFF
>once|TRBV9|-|TRBJ2-1
TGTGCCAGCAGCGTTGGGGTTCTTATGGATGAGCAGTTCTTC
CASSVGVLMDEQFF
>once|TRBV15|TRBD2|TRBJ2-3
TGTGCCACCAGCAGAGATGGAGCGGGGGTAGGGACAGATACGCAGTATTTT
CATSRDGAGVGTDTQYF
>-|TRBV5-1|TRBD2|TRBJ2-5
TGCGCCAGCGCCGGGGGGGGGAGGACGGAGACCCAGTACTTC
CASAGGGRTETQYF
>-|TRBV2|-|TRBJ2-1
TGTGCCAGCAGTGGCCACAATGAGCAGTTCTTC
CASSGHNEQFF
>-|TRBV13|-|TRBJ1-5
TGTGCCAGCAGCATGTCTAGGGGCAATCAGCCCCAGCATTTT
CASSMSRGNQPQHF
>-|TRBV19|-|TRBJ1-1
TGTGCCAGTAGTATCGGGGGGATAGGCACTGAAGCTTTCTTT
CASSIGGIGTEAFF
>-|TRBV19|-|TRBJ2-1
TGTGCCAGTAGGGGGCCCGGGGGCCACAATGAGCAGTTCTTC
CASRGPGGHNEQFF
>-|TRBV5-1|-|TRBJ1-4
TGCGCCAGCAGCTCGCAGGGGCGCACTAATGAAAAACTGTTTTTT
CASSSQGRTNEKLFF
>once|TRBV5-1|-|TRBJ2-7
TGCGCCAGCAGCTTGGACGGGGGTACCTACGAGCAGTACTTC
CASSLDGGTYEQYF
>-|TRBV21-1|-|TRBJ1-1
TGTGCCAGCAGCCCCCTCGACGTCATGAACACTGAAGCTTTCTTT
CASSPLDVMNTEAFF
>-|TRBV5-4|-|TRBJ1-1
TGTGCCAGCAGCTTGGCACGACAGGTCCTCTTT
CASSLARQVLF
>-|TRBV5-4|-|TRBJ1-1
TGTGCCAGCAGCTTCGAGAACACTGAAGCTTTCTTT
CASSFENTEAFF
>-|TRBV6-5|-|TRBJ2-5
TGTGCCAGCAGCCAAATACGGGAGGAGACCCAGTACTTC
CASSQIREETQYF